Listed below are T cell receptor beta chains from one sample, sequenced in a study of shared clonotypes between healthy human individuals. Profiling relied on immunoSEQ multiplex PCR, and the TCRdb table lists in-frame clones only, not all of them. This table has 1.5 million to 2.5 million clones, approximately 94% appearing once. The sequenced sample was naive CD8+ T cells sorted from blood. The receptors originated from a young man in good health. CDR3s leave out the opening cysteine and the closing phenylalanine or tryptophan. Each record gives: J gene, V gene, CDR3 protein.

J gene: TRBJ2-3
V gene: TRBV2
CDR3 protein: AYLADTQY

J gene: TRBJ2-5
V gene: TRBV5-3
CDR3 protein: ARSLCIGPGPQETQY

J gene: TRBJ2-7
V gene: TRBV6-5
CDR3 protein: ASSWGGGGPVYEQY

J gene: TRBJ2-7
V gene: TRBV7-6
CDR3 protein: ASSPRGGKNEQY

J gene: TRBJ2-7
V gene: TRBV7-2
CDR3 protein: ASSLRESYEQY

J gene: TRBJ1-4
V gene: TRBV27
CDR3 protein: ASTSDSSGTAEGEKLF

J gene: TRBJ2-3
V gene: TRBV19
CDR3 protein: ASRGHRHTDTQY

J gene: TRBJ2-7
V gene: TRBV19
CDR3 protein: ASSPATSSYEQY

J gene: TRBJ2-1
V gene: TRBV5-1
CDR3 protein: ASSPIWGVDEQF

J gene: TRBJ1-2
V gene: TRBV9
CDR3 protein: ASSEGLQVYGYT

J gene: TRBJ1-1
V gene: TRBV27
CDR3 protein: ASSLVGNTEAF

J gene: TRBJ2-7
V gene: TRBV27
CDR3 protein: ASSASTGTIGYEQY